The rows below give T cell receptor beta chains drawn from one sample of a study of blood T cell repertoires in COVID-19. Assay used: immunoSEQ multiplex PCR; TCRdb lists only in-frame clones, some missing. The sample carries roughly 220,000 clones, approximately 86% recorded once. Sample: peripheral blood. Source of these receptors: a woman aged 45-65 years with COVID-19, enrolled during active disease. CDR3s include the opening cysteine and the closing phenylalanine or tryptophan. D genes are given only for firm matches. Only part of the rows carry a size: once, few, many, or a class if the clone is expanded.

V	D	J	length	size	CDR3	DNA
TRBV11-2	TRBD1	TRBJ2-5	14	NA	CASSQDREWGTQYF	TGTGCCAGCAGTCAGGACAGGGAGTGGGGGACCCAGTACTTC
TRBV9	TRBD1	TRBJ1-2	13	NA	CASSPGTAYGYTF	TGTGCCAGCAGCCCGGGGACAGCCTATGGCTACACCTTC
TRBV27	NA	TRBJ1-2	15	NA	CASSPTPQVNYGYTF	TGTGCCAGCAGTCCAACCCCACAGGTCAACTATGGCTACACCTTC
TRBV28	TRBD2	TRBJ2-3	18	once	CASSLLGGSGGFTDTQYF	TGTGCCAGCAGTTTACTCGGCGGTAGCGGGGGGTTCACAGATACGCAGTATTTT
TRBV5-4	NA	TRBJ2-5	14	NA	CASSLGQYQETQYF	TGTGCCAGCAGCTTAGGACAGTACCAAGAGACCCAGTACTTC
TRBV6-5	NA	TRBJ2-4	12	NA	CASSYSRAGRDF	TGTGCCAGCAGTTACTCGAGGGCAGGACGGGACTTC
TRBV6-7	TRBD1	TRBJ1-2	15	NA	CASSYSTGANYGYTF	TGTGCCAGCAGTTACTCGACAGGGGCTAACTATGGCTACACCTTC
TRBV19	NA	TRBJ2-4	16	NA	CASSSQFRGLKNIQYF	TGTGCCAGTAGTTCTCAATTTAGGGGATTGAAAAACATTCAGTACTTC
TRBV19	NA	TRBJ2-7	15	NA	CASSTSQGISYEQYF	TGTGCCAGTAGTACGTCCCAGGGGATAAGCTACGAGCAGTACTTC
TRBV5-6	TRBD1	TRBJ1-1	17	NA	CASSWGTGGAKITEAFF	TGTGCCAGCAGCTGGGGGACAGGGGGCGCGAAGATCACTGAAGCTTTCTTT
TRBV5-4	TRBD1	TRBJ2-3	15	NA	CASSRDTGGPDTQYF	TGTGCCAGCAGCCGGGACACAGGGGGTCCAGATACGCAGTATTTT
TRBV28	NA	TRBJ2-3	17	NA	CASHQVSGGPSTDTQYF	TGTGCCAGCCACCAGGTGAGCGGAGGTCCAAGCACAGATACGCAGTATTTT
TRBV2	TRBD1	TRBJ2-3	15	few	CASTKQGNGADTQYF	TGTGCCAGCACAAAACAGGGGAACGGGGCAGATACGCAGTATTTT
TRBV27	NA	TRBJ2-3	13	NA	CASSFHTSDTQYF	TGTGCCAGCAGCTTCCACACCTCAGATACGCAGTATTTT
TRBV6-2/TRBV6-3	NA	TRBJ2-7	15	NA	CASSSHLLAYNEQYF	TGTGCCAGCAGTTCCCACCTCCTAGCGTATAACGAGCAGTACTTC
TRBV19	TRBD1	TRBJ1-1	14	NA	CASSPGTGRTEAFF	TGTGCCAGTAGTCCTGGGACAGGGAGGACTGAAGCTTTCTTT
TRBV6-5	NA	TRBJ1-5	13	once	CASKRGRGQPQHF	TGTGCCAGCAAACGGGGTCGGGGTCAGCCCCAGCATTTT
TRBV5-1	NA	TRBJ2-6	16	NA	CASSLTRGTGANVLTF	TGCGCCAGCAGCCTCACCCGGGGGACTGGGGCCAACGTCCTGACTTTC
TRBV6-5	NA	TRBJ2-3	14	NA	CASSHRGGTDTQYF	TGTGCCAGCAGTCACAGGGGGGGGACAGATACGCAGTATTTT
TRBV27	NA	TRBJ2-3	16	NA	CASSLLGRRDTNTQYF	TGTGCCAGCAGTTTATTGGGGAGAAGGGATACTAATACGCAGTATTTT
TRBV29-1	TRBD1	TRBJ2-5	12	NA	CSVIGQGETQYF	TGCAGCGTAATAGGACAGGGAGAGACCCAGTACTTC
TRBV4-1	NA	TRBJ2-2	12	NA	CASAQAAGELFF	TGCGCCAGCGCGCAGGCCGCCGGGGAGCTGTTTTTT
TRBV6-5	TRBD1	TRBJ1-1	14	NA	CASSSPMGQSEAFF	TGTGCCAGCAGCTCCCCAATGGGACAGAGTGAAGCTTTCTTT
TRBV15	NA	TRBJ2-2	15	NA	CATSPAGVRTGELFF	TGTGCCACCAGCCCCGCCGGGGTACGAACCGGGGAGCTGTTTTTT
TRBV27	NA	TRBJ2-7	13	NA	CASSFGGGYEQYF	TGTGCCAGCAGTTTTGGGGGAGGCTACGAGCAGTACTTC
TRBV27	TRBD1	TRBJ2-2	14	NA	CAIKRAGGNGELFF	TGTGCCATCAAAAGGGCAGGGGGCAACGGGGAGCTGTTTTTT
TRBV24-1	NA	TRBJ1-6	14	NA	CAAQGEMVNSPLHF	TGTGCCGCACAGGGCGAAATGGTGAATTCACCCCTCCACTTT
TRBV11-1	NA	TRBJ1-1	15	NA	CASSLNRDVVTEAFF	TGTGCCAGCAGCTTAAACAGGGACGTTGTTACTGAAGCTTTCTTT
TRBV4-1	NA	TRBJ1-3	14	NA	CASSLTGSGNTIYF	TGCGCCAGCAGCCTTACAGGCTCTGGAAACACCATATATTTT
TRBV29-1	TRBD1	TRBJ2-2	16	few	CSASNPGPRGIGELFF	TGCAGCGCTTCAAATCCAGGGCCCAGGGGGATCGGGGAGCTGTTTTTT
TRBV3-1/TRBV3-2	TRBD1	TRBJ2-7	13	once	CASSQGDSYEQYF	TGTGCCAGCAGCCAGGGGGACAGTTACGAGCAGTACTTC
TRBV6-6	TRBD2	TRBJ2-1	18	NA	CASSPSATSGVLYNEQFF	TGTGCCAGCAGTCCCTCTGCTACTAGCGGGGTATTGTACAATGAGCAGTTCTTC
TRBV27	NA	TRBJ1-5	12	once	CASKGNNQPQHF	TGTGCCAGCAAGGGGAACAATCAGCCCCAGCATTTT
TRBV6-5	TRBD2	TRBJ2-5	15	NA	CASSYSRGGGETQYF	TGTGCCAGCAGTTACTCACGGGGGGGCGGGGAGACCCAGTACTTC
TRBV21-1	NA	TRBJ2-7	15	NA	CASSKEGTASYEQYF	TGTGCCAGCAGCAAAGAAGGGACAGCCTCCTACGAGCAGTACTTC
TRBV7-2	NA	TRBJ2-7	12	NA	CASSFRLGEQYF	TGTGCCAGCAGCTTCCGACTAGGCGAGCAGTACTTC